Shown below are 24 T cell receptor beta chains from a single sample sequenced in a study of PD-1 blockade in classical Hodgkin lymphoma. Each patient's relapse followed autologous stem cell transplantation, and brentuximab vedotin exposure varied. Assay: immunoSEQ multiplex PCR; the TCRdb copy retains only in-frame clones and omits some. Found here are fewer than 50,000 clones, about 86% of them singletons; the top ten hold roughly 6%. The specimen was peripheral blood mononuclear cells (PBMCs), collected before the second cycle of nivolumab. These receptors originate from a human donor with classical Hodgkin lymphoma.

The J gene is TRBJ2-5, the V gene TRBV11-1; the match to TRBD1 covers 8 bases. V was pared by 1 base and J by 4 bases, with 5 bases of the junction left unmatched. Per the germline V gene, CDR1 is SGHAT and CDR2 is FQDESV (reference sequence). The CDR3 extends over 15 amino acids. The CDR3 protein is CASSLETGVAETQYF. In DNA, the CDR3 is TGTGCCAGCAGCTTAGAGACAGGGGTTGCAGAGACCCAGTACTTC.

The rearrangement uses TRBV5-1 and TRBJ2-7; 11 bases agree with TRBD2. CDR1 and CDR2 (germline): SGHRS, YFSETQ. V dropped 4 bases and J dropped 0; count of bases not matched to a gene: 15. The CDR3 loop spans 19 amino acids. CDR3: CASSPSGASGGINSYEQYF. The CDR3 DNA sequence: TGCGCCAGCAGCCCATCCGGTGCTAGCGGGGGGATAAACTCCTACGAGCAGTACTTC.

The J gene is TRBJ2-7, the V gene TRBV28, with D perhaps being TRBD1 or TRBD2 (5 bases each). This CDR3 is built from 15 residues. CDR1 and CDR2 (germline): MDHEN, SYDVKM. V was shortened by 4 bases and J by 1 base, with 14 bases between the two germline ends. Here the CDR3 DNA reads TGTGCCAGCAGTTCGAATACGAGGGGATCCTACGAGCAGTACTTC. It is translated as CASSSNTRGSYEQYF.

V is TRBV29-1 and J is TRBJ2-7; TRBD2 matches 14 bases. Per the germline V gene, CDR1 is SQVTM and CDR2 is ANQGSEA. V lost 6 bases to trimming and J lost 2 bases; unmatched junction nucleotides: 6. The CDR3 contains 15 residues. The CDR3 DNA follows: TGCAGCGTAAACGGACTAGCGGGAGGAACCTACGAGCAGTACTTC. Translation gives CSVNGLAGGTYEQYF.

V and J are TRBV5-1 and TRBJ2-5; TRBD1 is a possible D gene (6 bases). Trimming took 0 bases from V and 1 from J, leaving 10 bases between them. The CDR3 has 15 amino acids. Germline V gene lookup returns CDR1 SGHRS and CDR2 YFSETQ. The DNA of the CDR3 is TGCGCCAGCAGCTTGGCGGACAGCCGCCAAGAGACCCAGTACTTC. Translated, it gives CASSLADSRQETQYF. Full variable domain (outside the CDR3, taken from reference TRBV5-1 and TRBJ2-5): KAGVTQTPRYLIKTRGQQVTLSCSPISGHRSVSWYQQTPGQGLQFLFEYFSETQRNKGNFPGRFSGRQFSNSRSEMNVSTLELGDSALYLCASSLADSRQETQYFGPGTRLLVL.

DNA of the CDR3: TGTGCCAGCAGTGAATGGGGAAGAAACACCGGGGAGCTGTTTTTT. It encodes CASSEWGRNTGELFF. The V gene is TRBV25-1, the J gene TRBJ2-2; D is uncertain. This CDR3 region has 15 residues. Germline V gives CDR1 MGHDK, CDR2 SYGVNS. Between the trimmed V and J ends, which lost 1 base and 2 bases, there was a span of 8 bases. The full variable domain, with the rest looked up from reference TRBV25-1 and TRBJ2-2, is EADIYQTPRYLVIGTGKKITLECSQTMGHDKMYWYQQDPGMELHLIHYSYGVNSTEKGDLSSESTVSRIRTEHFPLTLESARPSHTSQYLCASSEWGRNTGELFFGEGSRLTVL.

This chain links TRBV6-5 with TRBJ2-5; tentatively, D is TRBD1 (5 bases). Germline assignment: CDR1 MNHEY and CDR2 SVGAGI. V shed 0 bases and J shed 5 bases, with 13 bases lying between them. This CDR3 spans 15 amino acids. This chain's CDR3 is CASSYSWPGWETQYF. The CDR3 coding sequence is TGTGCCAGCAGTTACTCGTGGCCAGGGTGGGAGACCCAGTACTTC.

In its sample, this clone ranks as medium-sized. This chain uses TRBV7-9 with TRBJ2-7, with 9 bases fitting TRBD1. Looked up from germline, CDR1 is SEHNR and CDR2 is FQNEAQ (reference sequence). The CDR3 is 14 amino acids. V lost 4 bases and J lost 4; bases outside the gene matches: 5. CDR3 nucleotide sequence: TGTGCCAGCAGCTATGGGACAGGGTCGTACGAGCAGTACTTC. It encodes CASSYGTGSYEQYF.

V is TRBV10-3 and J is TRBJ2-2, with D possibly TRBD1 on 5 matching bases. Trimming stripped 6 bases from V and 5 bases from J, with 7 bases between. CDR3 size: 12 residues. Germline loops: CDR1 ENHRY, CDR2 SYGVKD. CDR3 protein: CAIRGETGELFF. The DNA for the CDR3 is TGTGCCATCAGAGGGGAAACCGGGGAGCTGTTTTTT.

This sequence joins TRBV19 and TRBJ1-1; 9 bases are shared with TRBD1. CDR3 length equals 13 residues. Trimming removed 8 bases from V and 11 bases from J; junction bases left unmatched: 12. The V gene's germline CDR1 is LNHDA and CDR2 SQIVND (reference sequence). The CDR3 sequence: CASGWTGAEQAFF. Written as DNA, the CDR3 is TGTGCCAGTGGGTGGACAGGGGCTGAGCAGGCTTTCTTT.

This chain connects TRBV28 to TRBJ2-2; no definite D call. The CDR3 is made up of 11 amino acids. Trimming removed 6 bases from V and 6 bases from J, with 5 bases in between. Germline CDR1 is MDHEN and CDR2 is SYDVKM. The CDR3 DNA reads TGTGCCAGCAGGGCCCCCGGGGAGCTGTTTTTT. Protein product: CASRAPGELFF. Filled out from reference TRBV28 and TRBJ2-2, the complete variable domain reads DVKVTQSSRYLVKRTGEKVFLECVQDMDHENMFWYRQDPGLGLRLIYFSYDVKMKEKGDIPEGYSVSREKKERFSLILESASTNQTSMYLCASRAPGELFFGEGSRLTVL.

This chain links TRBV28 with TRBJ2-1; D is uncertain. Looked up from germline, CDR1 is MDHEN and CDR2 is SYDVKM. This CDR3 comprises 9 residues. DNA of the CDR3: TGTTCGCCGAACAATGAGCAGTTCTTC. This encodes CSPNNEQFF.

The chain uses TRBV27 and TRBJ2-7, with TRBD2 identical over 11 bases. V lost 4 bases and J lost 4; bases outside the gene matches: 12. Germline lookup yields CDR1 MNHEY and CDR2 SMNVEV (reference sequence). The CDR3 covers 17 residues. The CDR3 here is CASSSSPTSGVGYEQYF. The CDR3 DNA follows: TGTGCCAGCAGTTCCTCCCCGACTAGCGGGGTGGGGTACGAGCAGTACTTC.

The rearrangement joins TRBV5-4 to TRBJ2-1; D is possibly TRBD1 (6 bases). Germline CDR1 reads SGHNT; CDR2 reads YYREEE (reference sequence). V was pared by 0 bases and J by 6 bases, with 13 bases between. The CDR3 covers 15 residues. The CDR3 nucleotides are TGTGCCAGCAGCTTGGAGTTGGGGGCTGGCAATGAGCAGTTCTTC. Its protein product is CASSLELGAGNEQFF.

This rearrangement joins TRBV28 to TRBJ2-7; TRBD1 aligns across 8 bases. The CDR3 is 14 amino acids. The junction had 6 bases not matched to a gene; V was cut back by 6 bases and J by 2 bases. Per the germline V gene, CDR1 is MDHEN and CDR2 is SYDVKM. The CDR3 region is CASSVTGAPYEQYF. Written as DNA, the CDR3 is TGTGCCAGCAGCGTGACAGGGGCCCCCTACGAGCAGTACTTC.

The chain carries TRBV7-9 and TRBJ1-5; possible D gene TRBD1, 6 bases. Germline CDR1 is SEHNR and CDR2 is FQNEAQ (reference sequence). Trimming took 5 bases from V and 0 from J, leaving 8 bases between them. This CDR3 contains 14 residues. The DNA of the CDR3 is TGTGCCAGCAGCGGGGGCCTTAGCAATCAGCCCCAGCATTTT. It encodes CASSGGLSNQPQHF.

This clone was counted a few times. The genes are TRBV7-2 and TRBJ1-2, with no clear D. V was shortened by 6 bases and J by 2 bases, with 13 bases between the two germline ends. The V gene's germline CDR1 is SGHTA and CDR2 FQGNSA. The CDR3 has 14 amino acids. The CDR3 region is CASSSTPGNYGYTF. For the CDR3, the DNA is TGTGCCAGCAGTTCTACCCCGGGAAACTATGGCTACACCTTC.

The chain combines TRBV7-6 with TRBJ2-7; 11 nucleotides agree with TRBD1. V was clipped by 5 bases and J by 4 bases; unmatched bases: 4. The CDR3 sequence is 14 residues long. The germline V gene has CDR1 SGHVS and CDR2 FNYEAQ. For the CDR3, the DNA is TGTGCCAGCAGCGCGGGACAGGGGGGGTACGAGCAGTACTTC. This gives the protein CASSAGQGGYEQYF.

This chain connects TRBV29-1 to TRBJ2-3; D ambiguous. Germline V gene lookup returns CDR1 SQVTM and CDR2 ANQGSEA. Trimming took off 5 bases at V and 4 bases at J, with 10 bases between the two ends. CDR3 length: 12 amino acids. The CDR3 here is CSVWLASDTQYF. The CDR3 bases are TGCAGCGTTTGGTTAGCATCAGATACGCAGTATTTT.

This clone appeared a single time. The gene calls are TRBV7-9 and TRBJ2-6; no clear D gene. V lost 0 bases, J lost 2 bases, and 5 bases lay in between. CDR1 and CDR2 from the germline V gene are SEHNR and FQNEAQ (reference sequence). The CDR3 is made up of 15 amino acids. The CDR3 region has the DNA TGTGCCAGCAGCTTAGCGGTCGCTGGGGCCAACGTCCTGACTTTC. Translation gives CASSLAVAGANVLTF.

V usage is TRBV28 and J usage is TRBJ1-1; a weak D match, TRBD1 (6 bases). Germline CDR1 reads MDHEN; CDR2 reads SYDVKM. The CDR3 has 13 amino acids. The V end lost 4 bases, the J end lost 9 bases, and 15 bases lay between the germline ends. The CDR3 spells CASSWIQGRQAFF. CDR3 in DNA: TGTGCCAGCAGTTGGATCCAGGGGAGGCAAGCTTTCTTT.

This chain joins TRBV27 and TRBJ2-7; 9 positions agree with TRBD2. CDR1 MNHEY and CDR2 SMNVEV come from the germline V gene (reference sequence). After removal of 7 bases from V and 3 bases from J, the junction contained 10 bases not matched to a gene. CDR3 length equals 15 residues. CDR3 protein: CASTTSSGGFYEQYF. The CDR3 DNA sequence: TGTGCCAGCACGACGTCCAGCGGGGGGTTCTACGAGCAGTACTTC.

In its sample, this clone was seen once. V is TRBV6-6 and J is TRBJ2-1; 15 nucleotides match TRBD2. Germline CDR1 MNHNY, CDR2 SVGAGI (reference sequence). V lost 0 bases and J lost 7; bases outside the gene matches: 1. The CDR3 totals 16 residues. The CDR3 DNA reads TGTGCCAGCAGTTACTCGGGACTAGCGGGAGGTAATGAGCAGTTCTTC. Translation: CASSYSGLAGGNEQFF.

The rearrangement links TRBV2 to TRBJ1-2; 7 positions agree with TRBD1. The ends lost 3 bases at V and 8 bases at J; junction bases unmatched: 12. The CDR3 runs to 15 residues. Germline V gene lookup returns CDR1 SNHLY and CDR2 FYNNEI. CDR3 bases: TGTGCCAGCAGTGAGGGACAGCCAATTTTGGGGGGCTACACCTTC. This translates into CASSEGQPILGGYTF.